A single sample is the source of the 5 T cell receptor beta chains below, sequenced in a study of blood T cell repertoires in COVID-19. Generated by immunoSEQ multiplex PCR, the TCRdb table keeps only in-frame clones and is missing some. The table includes some 65,000 clones, roughly 78% detected once. Specimen: peripheral blood. These receptor sequences come from a human donor in a cohort sampled during active COVID-19.

This chain links TRBV28 with TRBJ2-7; D not certain. CDR3 length: 13 residues. Trimming removed 3 bases from V and 1 base from J, with 7 bases in between. Germline CDR1 and CDR2: MDHEN and SYDVKM. Here the CDR3 reads CASSLGRSYEQYF. The CDR3 DNA sequence: TGTGCCAGCAGTTTGGGCAGGTCCTACGAGCAGTACTTC.

The chain uses TRBV5-5 and TRBJ2-1; TRBD2 matches 8 bases. Trimming at V came to 4 bases and at J to 4 bases, leaving 7 bases not matched to a gene. Germline V gene sequence: CDR1 SGHKS, CDR2 YYEKEE (reference sequence). The CDR3 has 15 residues. The CDR3 loop is CASSKGGTSYNEQFF. The CDR3 DNA is TGTGCCAGCAGCAAGGGCGGGACTAGTTACAATGAGCAGTTCTTC. Filled out from reference TRBV5-5 and TRBJ2-1, the complete variable domain reads DAGVTQSPTHLIKTRGQQVTLRCSPISGHKSVSWYQQVLGQGPQFIFQYYEKEERGRGNFPDRFSARQFPNYSSELNVNALLLGDSALYLCASSKGGTSYNEQFFGPGTRLTVL.

The rearrangement joins TRBV5-4 to TRBJ1-6; D is perhaps TRBD1 (6 bases). CDR1 and CDR2 from the germline V gene are SGHNT and YYREEE (reference sequence). CDR3 length: 16 amino acids. V was trimmed by 4 bases and J by 0 bases, leaving 11 bases between them. The CDR3 coding sequence is TGTGCCAGCAGCCAGGGACATAGCTCCTATAATTCACCCCTCCACTTT. This codes for CASSQGHSSYNSPLHF.

The rearrangement uses TRBV7-2 and TRBJ2-7; 11 bases line up with TRBD2. Per germline, CDR1 SGHTA and CDR2 FQGNSA. Trimming removed 1 base from V and 4 bases from J; junction bases left unmatched: 6. The CDR3 runs to 16 residues. The DNA of the CDR3 is TGTGCCAGCAGCTTAGTTAGCGGGAGGGAGGGATACGAGCAGTACTTC. Encoded protein: CASSLVSGREGYEQYF.

This chain's CDR3 is CASSSSGTIAGETQYF. CDR3 bases: TGTGCCAGCAGTTCCTCCGGGACTATAGCCGGGGAGACCCAGTACTTC. The V and J genes are TRBV27 and TRBJ2-5; 7 bases are shared with TRBD2. V trimming: 4 bases; J trimming: 5 bases; junction bases outside the gene matches: 13. Germline V CDR1 and CDR2: MNHEY, SMNVEV (reference sequence). The CDR3 length is 16 residues.